This is a list of T cell receptor beta chains from one sample in a study of cytomegalovirus exposure and HLA in healthy donors. Clones were read by immunoSEQ multiplex PCR, and TCRdb kept only the in-frame ones, dropping some. The repertoire holds about 190,000 clones, with under 80% as singletons. Sequenced material: PBMCs. The receptors were sampled from a man aged 30-40 years in good health and CMV-seropositive. CDR3s include the opening cysteine and the closing phenylalanine or tryptophan. D genes are given only for firm matches. The listing skips clone size in some rows; elsewhere it reads once, few, many or a size class.

d_call	clone_size	v_call	j_call	cdr3_nt	cdr3_aa
TRBD1	few	TRBV7-7	TRBJ2-5	TGTGCTAGCAGCTTAGAGGGGACAGGGACAGAGACCCAGTACTTC	CASSLEGTGTETQYF
.	.	TRBV7-9	TRBJ2-7	TGTGCCAGCAATAGGGAGCTGGGCGAGCAGTACTTC	CASNRELGEQYF
.	.	TRBV4-1	TRBJ1-5	TGCGCCAGCAGCTTGACAGTTAATAGCAATCAGCCCCAGCATTTT	CASSLTVNSNQPQHF
.	.	TRBV4-1	TRBJ1-4	TGCGCCAGCAGCCGAGTAGGGGGGGCGGGGGAAAAACTGTTTTTT	CASSRVGGAGEKLFF
.	.	TRBV6-6	TRBJ2-1	TGTGCCAGCAACATACCGGGCGGGAACTCCTACAATGAGCAGTTCTTC	CASNIPGGNSYNEQFF
TRBD1	.	TRBV27	TRBJ1-5	TGTGCCAGCAGTTCTTCCGGGACAGCTCTCAATCAGCCCCAGCATTTT	CASSSSGTALNQPQHF
.	once	TRBV5-1	TRBJ2-2	TGCGCCAGCAGCCTGGACGGCACCGGGGAGCTGTTTTTT	CASSLDGTGELFF
.	.	TRBV29-1	TRBJ1-1	TGCAGCGTTGTGGCCACTGAAGCTTTCTTT	CSVVATEAFF
.	.	TRBV27	TRBJ2-7	TGTGCCAGCAGAAGCTTATATAGCGCCGACCACGAGCAGTACTTC	CASRSLYSADHEQYF
TRBD1	.	TRBV5-5	TRBJ2-3	TGTGCCAGCAGCCTCGCTCAGGGGGCCCCAGATACGCAGTATTTT	CASSLAQGAPDTQYF
TRBD1	.	TRBV30	TRBJ1-2	TGTGCCTGGAGACGGAGACAGGGAAGTCATGGCTACACCTTC	CAWRRRQGSHGYTF
.	.	TRBV9	TRBJ1-1	TGTGCCAGCAGTGAGACCGGGACAGAAGCTTTCTTT	CASSETGTEAFF
TRBD1	few	TRBV7-8	TRBJ2-7	TGTGCCAGCACCCTCCTCGGGGACAGATCCTACGAGCAGTACTTC	CASTLLGDRSYEQYF
.	.	TRBV7-2	TRBJ2-7	TGTGCCAGCAGCTTAGGAGCAGGGGACTCCTACGAGCAGTACTTC	CASSLGAGDSYEQYF
.	.	TRBV6-5	TRBJ1-1	TGTGCCAGCAGTTACATCTCAGGTGTTCGAACTGAAGCTTTCTTT	CASSYISGVRTEAFF
TRBD2	.	TRBV18	TRBJ2-5	TGTGCCAGCTCACCACGGACTAGCGGGGACCCCCAAGAGACCCAGTACTTC	CASSPRTSGDPQETQYF
TRBD1	once	TRBV10-3	TRBJ2-5	TGTGCCATCAGGACGGACAGGGCATCGCAGACCCAGTACTTC	CAIRTDRASQTQYF
TRBD1	.	TRBV11-2	TRBJ2-1	TGTGCCAGCAGCTTAGCCGGGACAGGGTCCTACAATGAGCAGTTCTTC	CASSLAGTGSYNEQFF
TRBD2	.	TRBV4-1	TRBJ2-5	TGCGCCAGCAGCCAAATAACTAGCGGGGGCCAAGAGACCCAGTACTTC	CASSQITSGGQETQYF
.	few	TRBV11-2	TRBJ2-3	TGTGCCAGCAGCCACTATACGGATACGCAGTATTTT	CASSHYTDTQYF
TRBD1	.	TRBV2	TRBJ1-5	TGTGCCAGCAGTTCAAACAGGGGGAGCAATCAGCCCCAGCATTTT	CASSSNRGSNQPQHF
.	.	TRBV2	TRBJ2-7	TGTGCCAGCAAACGGACTGGGATCTCAACCTACGAGCAGTACTTC	CASKRTGISTYEQYF
TRBD2	few	TRBV18	TRBJ2-3	TGTGCCAGCTCGGGGCGACTAGCGGGAGGCCTGAGCACAGATACGCAGTATTTT	CASSGRLAGGLSTDTQYF
.	.	TRBV7-3	TRBJ1-2	TGTGCCAGCAGCCCGGACAGTAACTATGGCTACACCTTC	CASSPDSNYGYTF
TRBD1	.	TRBV27	TRBJ2-6	TGTGCCAGCGGTGGGGACAGCCGCTCTGGGGCCAACGTCCTGACTTTC	CASGGDSRSGANVLTF
TRBD2	.	TRBV4-3	TRBJ2-1	TGCGCCAGCAGCCTCAAGATAGCGGGGAGCTCCTACAATGAGCAGTTCTTC	CASSLKIAGSSYNEQFF
TRBD1	.	TRBV6-5	TRBJ2-4	TGTGCCAGCACCGACAGGGGGCTTGTCGGAAACATTCAGTACTTC	CASTDRGLVGNIQYF
TRBD2	.	TRBV12-5	TRBJ2-1	TGTGCTAGTGGTGAGCGGGGGGCCTCCTACAATGAGCAGTTCTTC	CASGERGASYNEQFF
TRBD2	.	TRBV27	TRBJ2-3	TGTGCCAGCAGATTCTCTGGGGGGGGGAACGGAGCAGATACGCAGTATTTT	CASRFSGGGNGADTQYF
TRBD2	.	TRBV5-1	TRBJ2-5	TGCGCCAGCAGCCCTGGACTAGCGGGGTTTGGGATAGAGACCCAGTACTTC	CASSPGLAGFGIETQYF
TRBD2	.	TRBV4-3	TRBJ2-7	TGCGCCAGCAGCCAAGGGGGAGGGCAGCGGAGCTCCTACGAGCAGTACTTC	CASSQGGGQRSSYEQYF
TRBD1	few	TRBV4-2	TRBJ1-1	TGTGCCAGCAGCACTGGACAGGGTGGGGCTGAAGCTTTCTTT	CASSTGQGGAEAFF
TRBD1	.	TRBV18	TRBJ2-7	TGTGCCAGCTCACCGGGACAGGACTACGAGCAGTACTTC	CASSPGQDYEQYF
TRBD2	.	TRBV9	TRBJ2-3	TGTGCCAGCAGCGTAGTTCTAGCGGGGCCGGGGACAGATACGCAGTATTTT	CASSVVLAGPGTDTQYF
.	.	TRBV7-2	TRBJ2-7	TGTGCCAGCAGCTACAATTACGAGCAGTACTTC	CASSYNYEQYF
.	.	TRBV2	TRBJ1-1	TGTGCCAGCACGTGGAACACTGAAGCTTTCTTT	CASTWNTEAFF
.	.	TRBV11-3	TRBJ1-6	TGTGCCAGCAGCTTAGCCAGGGAAAGCTCCTATAATTCACCCCTCCACTTT	CASSLARESSYNSPLHF
TRBD1	.	TRBV5-1	TRBJ2-7	TGCGCCAGCAGCTTGGGGGACAGGTTAGGCGACGAGCAGTACTTC	CASSLGDRLGDEQYF
TRBD1	few	TRBV2	TRBJ2-6	TGTGCCAGCAGTGATGGACAGGGGGGGGCCAACGTCCTGACTTTC	CASSDGQGGANVLTF
.	.	TRBV19	TRBJ1-6	TGTGCCAGTACCGCCGACAGGTCAAGCAATTCACCCCTCCACTTT	CASTADRSSNSPLHF
.	.	TRBV7-9	TRBJ2-5	TGTGCCAGCAGCTTAGAATTAGTGATCCAAGAGACCCAGTACTTC	CASSLELVIQETQYF
TRBD1	once	TRBV9	TRBJ2-7	TGTGCCAGCAGCGGGACAGGGATAAACGAGCAGTACTTC	CASSGTGINEQYF
TRBD1	once	TRBV6-5	TRBJ1-1	TGTGCCAGCAGTTACAGACAGGGGGGGACTGAAGCTTTCTTT	CASSYRQGGTEAFF
TRBD2	once	TRBV4-1	TRBJ2-1	TGCGCCAGCAGCCAATCACCCCGGGAACTAGCGGCCAGTGAGCAGTTCTTC	CASSQSPRELAASEQFF
.	.	TRBV13	TRBJ2-7	TGTGCCAGCAGCTTCGGGGAGCAATACGAGCAGTACTTC	CASSFGEQYEQYF
TRBD1	.	TRBV29-1	TRBJ1-5	TGCAGCGTTGGGACAGGGGGCCGCAATCAGCCCCAGCATTTT	CSVGTGGRNQPQHF
TRBD1	once	TRBV11-2	TRBJ1-2	TGTGCCAGCAGCTCCAACAGGGGGCGAGGCTACACCTTC	CASSSNRGRGYTF
.	.	TRBV5-4	TRBJ2-3	TGTGCCAGCTCTGGAACAGGGAGTTTATCGTTCACAGATACGCAGTATTTT	CASSGTGSLSFTDTQYF
.	.	TRBV7-2	TRBJ2-3	TGTGCCAGCAGCTTAGGCGCTCACACAGATACGCAGTATTTT	CASSLGAHTDTQYF
TRBD2	few	TRBV6-4	TRBJ2-4	TGTGCCAGCAGCCTCCAAGCGGGAGGGTTAAACATTCAGTACTTC	CASSLQAGGLNIQYF
.	few	TRBV6-5	TRBJ1-4	TGTGCCAGCAGTTACGGGCAGGGGCGTGATGAAAAACTGTTTTTT	CASSYGQGRDEKLFF
.	.	TRBV28	TRBJ1-1	TGTGCCAGCAGTTTCGGGGGTCTGAACACTGAAGCTTTCTTT	CASSFGGLNTEAFF
.	.	TRBV7-8	TRBJ2-5	TGTGCCAGCAGCTTAACGGACGCGGGGGCGGAGACCCAGTACTTC	CASSLTDAGAETQYF
.	.	TRBV28	TRBJ1-5	TGTGCCAGCAGTCCAGTCCTCGGGCAGCCCCAGCATTTT	CASSPVLGQPQHF
.	.	TRBV12-5	TRBJ2-3	TGTGCTAGTGGAAAAGGGGAAGCAGATACGCAGTATTTT	CASGKGEADTQYF
TRBD1	.	TRBV9	TRBJ2-5	TGTGCCAGCAGCGTAGGGGGGACAGCTACCCAAGAGACCCAGTACTTC	CASSVGGTATQETQYF
TRBD1	.	TRBV28	TRBJ2-7	TGTGCCAGCAGTTTGGACAGGGCCTACGAGCAGTACTTC	CASSLDRAYEQYF